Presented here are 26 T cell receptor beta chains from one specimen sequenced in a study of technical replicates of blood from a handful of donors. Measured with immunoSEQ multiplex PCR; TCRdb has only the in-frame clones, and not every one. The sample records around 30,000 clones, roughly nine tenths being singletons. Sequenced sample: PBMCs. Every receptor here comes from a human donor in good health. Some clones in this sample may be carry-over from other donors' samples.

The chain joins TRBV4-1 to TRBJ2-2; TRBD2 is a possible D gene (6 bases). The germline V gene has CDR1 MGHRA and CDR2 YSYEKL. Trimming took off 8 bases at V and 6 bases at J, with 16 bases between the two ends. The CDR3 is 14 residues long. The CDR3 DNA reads TGCGCCAGCTCCTGGGGGACTCACCCCGGGGAGCTGTTTTTT. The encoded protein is CASSWGTHPGELFF.

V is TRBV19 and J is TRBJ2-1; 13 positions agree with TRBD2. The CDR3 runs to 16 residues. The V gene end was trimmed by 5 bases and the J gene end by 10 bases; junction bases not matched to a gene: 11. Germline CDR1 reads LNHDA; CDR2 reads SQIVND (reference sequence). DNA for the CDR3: TGTGCCAGTAGTGCCTCCGGGACTAGCGGGATTGAAGAGCAGTTCTTC. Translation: CASSASGTSGIEEQFF.

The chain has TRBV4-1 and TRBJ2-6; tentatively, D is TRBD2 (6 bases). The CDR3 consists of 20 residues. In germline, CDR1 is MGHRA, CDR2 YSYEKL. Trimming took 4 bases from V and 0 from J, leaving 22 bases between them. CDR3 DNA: TGCGCCAGCAGCCGTCAATCGGGGCGGGGCTCTTCCTCTGGGGCCAACGTCCTGACTTTC. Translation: CASSRQSGRGSSSGANVLTF.

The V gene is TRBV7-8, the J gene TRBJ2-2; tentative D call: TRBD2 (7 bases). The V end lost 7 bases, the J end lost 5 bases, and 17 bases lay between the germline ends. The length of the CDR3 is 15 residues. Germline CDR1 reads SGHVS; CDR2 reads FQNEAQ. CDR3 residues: CASTTVGGRTGELFF. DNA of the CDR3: TGTGCCAGCACCACGGTGGGGGGGCGGACCGGGGAGCTGTTTTTT.

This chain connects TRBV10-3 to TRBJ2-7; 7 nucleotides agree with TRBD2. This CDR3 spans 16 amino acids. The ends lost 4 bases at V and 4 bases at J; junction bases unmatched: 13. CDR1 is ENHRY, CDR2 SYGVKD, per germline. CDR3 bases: TGTGCCATCAGTGTCCGACGACTAGCCACCCCATACGAGCAGTACTTC. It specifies CAISVRRLATPYEQYF.

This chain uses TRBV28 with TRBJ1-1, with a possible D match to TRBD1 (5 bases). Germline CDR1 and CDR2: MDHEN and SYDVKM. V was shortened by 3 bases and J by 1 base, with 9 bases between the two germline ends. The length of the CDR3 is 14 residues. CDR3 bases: TGTGCCAGCAGTTTGCCCCAGGGGAACACTGAAGCTTTCTTT. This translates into CASSLPQGNTEAFF.

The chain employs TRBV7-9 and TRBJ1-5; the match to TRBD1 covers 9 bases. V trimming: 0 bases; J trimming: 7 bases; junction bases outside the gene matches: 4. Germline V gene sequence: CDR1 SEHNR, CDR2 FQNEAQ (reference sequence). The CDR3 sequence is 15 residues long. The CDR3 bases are TGTGCCAGCAGCTTAGCCGACAGGGGGAACCAGCCCCAGCATTTT. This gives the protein CASSLADRGNQPQHF.

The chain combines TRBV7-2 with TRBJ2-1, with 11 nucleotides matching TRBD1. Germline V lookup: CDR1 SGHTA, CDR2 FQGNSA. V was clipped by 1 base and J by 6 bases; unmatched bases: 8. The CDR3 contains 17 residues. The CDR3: CASSLDQVGTGGNEQFF. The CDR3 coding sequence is TGTGCCAGCAGCTTAGATCAAGTCGGGACAGGGGGCAATGAGCAGTTCTTC.

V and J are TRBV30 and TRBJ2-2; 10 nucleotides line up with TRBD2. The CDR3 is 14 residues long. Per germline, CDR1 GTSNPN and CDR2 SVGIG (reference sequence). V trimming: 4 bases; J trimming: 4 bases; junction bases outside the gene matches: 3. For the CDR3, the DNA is TGTGCCTGGATTCGGACTAGCGGCACCGGGGAGCTGTTTTTT. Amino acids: CAWIRTSGTGELFF. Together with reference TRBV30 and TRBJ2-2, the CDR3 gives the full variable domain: SQTIHQWPATLVQPVGSPLSLECTVEGTSNPNLYWYRQAAGRGLQLLFYSVGIGQISSEVPQNLSASRPQDRQFILSSKKLLLSDSGFYLCAWIRTSGTGELFFGEGSRLTVL.

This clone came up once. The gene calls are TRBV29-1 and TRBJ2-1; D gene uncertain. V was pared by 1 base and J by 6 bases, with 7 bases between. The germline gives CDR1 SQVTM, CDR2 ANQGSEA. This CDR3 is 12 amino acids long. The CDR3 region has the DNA TGCAGCGTTGAAGTTCTCGGCAATGAGCAGTTCTTC. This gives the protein CSVEVLGNEQFF.

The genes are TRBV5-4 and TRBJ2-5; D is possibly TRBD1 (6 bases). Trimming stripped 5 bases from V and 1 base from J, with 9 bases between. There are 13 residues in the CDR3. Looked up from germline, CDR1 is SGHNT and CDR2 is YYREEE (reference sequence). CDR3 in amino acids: CASSRDTQETQYF. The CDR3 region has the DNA TGTGCCAGCAGTAGGGACACCCAAGAGACCCAGTACTTC. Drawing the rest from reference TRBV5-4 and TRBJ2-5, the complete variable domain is ETGVTQSPTHLIKTRGQQVTLRCSSQSGHNTVSWYQQALGQGPQFIFQYYREEENGRGNFPPRFSGLQFPNYSSELNVNALELDDSALYLCASSRDTQETQYFGPGTRLLVL.

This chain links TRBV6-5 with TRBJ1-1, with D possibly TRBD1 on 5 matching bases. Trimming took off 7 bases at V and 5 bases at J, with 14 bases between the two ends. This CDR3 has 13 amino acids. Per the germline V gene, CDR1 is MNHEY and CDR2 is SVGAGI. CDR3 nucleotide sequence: TGTGCCAGCATTAGGGGCGCGGGGACTGAAGCTTTCTTT. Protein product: CASIRGAGTEAFF.

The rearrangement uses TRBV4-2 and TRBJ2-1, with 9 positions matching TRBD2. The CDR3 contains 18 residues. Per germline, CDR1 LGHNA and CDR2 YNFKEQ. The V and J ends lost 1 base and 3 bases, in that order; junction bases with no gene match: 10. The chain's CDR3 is CASSQGGRAQSFYNEQFF. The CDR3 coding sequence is TGTGCCAGCAGCCAAGGCGGGAGGGCCCAAAGTTTCTACAATGAGCAGTTCTTC.

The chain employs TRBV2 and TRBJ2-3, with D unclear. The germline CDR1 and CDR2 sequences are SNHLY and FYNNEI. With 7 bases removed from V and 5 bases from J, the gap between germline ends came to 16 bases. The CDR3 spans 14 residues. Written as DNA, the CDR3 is TGTGCCAGCAAATATCGAGCGAACGGAGATACGCAGTATTTT. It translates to CASKYRANGDTQYF.

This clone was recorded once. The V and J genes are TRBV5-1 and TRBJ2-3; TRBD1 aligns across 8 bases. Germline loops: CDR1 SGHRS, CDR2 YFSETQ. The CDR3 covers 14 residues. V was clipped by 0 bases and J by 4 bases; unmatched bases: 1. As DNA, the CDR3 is TGCGCCAGCAGCTTGGCCAGGGGGCCAGATACGCAGTATTTT. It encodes CASSLARGPDTQYF.

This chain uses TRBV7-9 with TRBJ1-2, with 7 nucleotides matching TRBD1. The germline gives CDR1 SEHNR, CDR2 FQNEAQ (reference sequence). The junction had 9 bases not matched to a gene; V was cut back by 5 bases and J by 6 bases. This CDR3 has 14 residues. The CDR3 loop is CASSGGQGVDGYTF. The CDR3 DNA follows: TGTGCCAGCAGCGGAGGTCAGGGGGTTGATGGCTACACCTTC.

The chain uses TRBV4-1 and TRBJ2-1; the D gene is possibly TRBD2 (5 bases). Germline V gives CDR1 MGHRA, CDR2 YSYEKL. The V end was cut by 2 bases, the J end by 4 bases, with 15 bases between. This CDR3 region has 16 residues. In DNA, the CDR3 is TGCGCCAGCAGCCAATTAACTAGGTGGGCTTACAATGAGCAGTTCTTC. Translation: CASSQLTRWAYNEQFF.

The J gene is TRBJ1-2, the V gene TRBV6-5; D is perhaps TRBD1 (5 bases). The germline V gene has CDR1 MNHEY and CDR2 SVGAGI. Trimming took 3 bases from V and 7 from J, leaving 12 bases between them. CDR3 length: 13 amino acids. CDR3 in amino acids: CASSYRGLSGYTF. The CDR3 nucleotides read TGTGCCAGCAGTTATAGGGGCCTAAGTGGCTACACCTTC.

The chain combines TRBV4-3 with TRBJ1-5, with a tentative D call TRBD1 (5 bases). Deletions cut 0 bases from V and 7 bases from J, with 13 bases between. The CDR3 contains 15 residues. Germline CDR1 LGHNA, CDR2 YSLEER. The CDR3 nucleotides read TGCGCCAGCAGCCAAGATAATCAGGGATACCAGCCCCAGCATTTT. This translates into CASSQDNQGYQPQHF.

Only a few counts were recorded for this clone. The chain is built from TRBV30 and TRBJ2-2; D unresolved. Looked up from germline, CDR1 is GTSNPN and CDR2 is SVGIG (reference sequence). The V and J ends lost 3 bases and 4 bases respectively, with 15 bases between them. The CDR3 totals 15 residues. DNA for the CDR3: TGTGCCTGGAGGGGCCCGTTCCACGGCACCGGGGAGCTGTTTTTT. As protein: CAWRGPFHGTGELFF.

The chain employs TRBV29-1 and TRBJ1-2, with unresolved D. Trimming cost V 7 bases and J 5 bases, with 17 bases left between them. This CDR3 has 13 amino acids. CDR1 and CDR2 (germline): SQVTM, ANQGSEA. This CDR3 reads CSALEGNDYGYTF. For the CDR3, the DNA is TGCAGCGCCCTAGAGGGCAATGATTATGGCTACACCTTC.

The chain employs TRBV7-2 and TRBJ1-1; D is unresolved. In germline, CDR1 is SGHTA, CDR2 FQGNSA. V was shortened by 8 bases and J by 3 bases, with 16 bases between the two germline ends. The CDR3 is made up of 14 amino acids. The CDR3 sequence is CASGYGLLDTEAFF. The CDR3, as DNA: TGTGCCAGCGGCTATGGGCTACTAGACACTGAAGCTTTCTTT.

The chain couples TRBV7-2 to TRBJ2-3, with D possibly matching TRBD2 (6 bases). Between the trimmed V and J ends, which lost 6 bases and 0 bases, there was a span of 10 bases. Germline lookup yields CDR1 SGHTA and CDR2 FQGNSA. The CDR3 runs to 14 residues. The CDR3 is CASRPGLSTDTQYF. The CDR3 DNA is TGTGCCAGCAGACCGGGACTTAGCACAGATACGCAGTATTTT.

CDR3 DNA sequence: TGTGCCAGCAGTTACAACCGGGACAGAAATTCACCCCTCCACTTT. This encodes CASSYNRDRNSPLHF. V usage is TRBV6-5 and J usage is TRBJ1-6, with 7 positions matching TRBD1. Germline CDR1 is MNHEY and CDR2 is SVGAGI. This CDR3 is 15 amino acids long. Unmatched junction bases numbered 5, after V lost 2 bases and J lost 7 bases.

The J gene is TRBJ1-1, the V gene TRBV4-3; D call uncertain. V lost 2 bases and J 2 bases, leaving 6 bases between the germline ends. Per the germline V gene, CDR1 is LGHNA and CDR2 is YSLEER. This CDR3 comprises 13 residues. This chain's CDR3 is CASSQRFNTEAFF. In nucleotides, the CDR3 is TGCGCCAGCAGCCAACGGTTTAACACTGAAGCTTTCTTT.

The CDR3 nucleotides are TGCGCCAGCAGCCAAGCGCCGGGACAGGGCCATTTGTGGGAGCAGTTCTTC. This encodes CASSQAPGQGHLWEQFF. The chain has TRBV4-3 and TRBJ2-1, with 9 bases fitting TRBD1. Losses at the gene ends were 1 base for V and 10 bases for J; bases not matched to a gene: 14. The CDR3 runs 17 residues. The germline V gene has CDR1 LGHNA and CDR2 YSLEER.